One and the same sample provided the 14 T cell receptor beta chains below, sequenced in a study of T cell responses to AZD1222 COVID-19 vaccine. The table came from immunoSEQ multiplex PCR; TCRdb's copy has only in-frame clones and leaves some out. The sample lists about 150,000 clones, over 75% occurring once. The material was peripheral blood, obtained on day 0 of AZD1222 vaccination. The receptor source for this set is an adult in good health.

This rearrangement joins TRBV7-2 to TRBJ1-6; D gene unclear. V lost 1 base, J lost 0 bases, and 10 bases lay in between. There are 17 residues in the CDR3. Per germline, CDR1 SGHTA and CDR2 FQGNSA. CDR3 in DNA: TGTGCCAGCAGCTTAGAAGGTCAGAGCTCCTATAATTCACCCCTCCACTTT. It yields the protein CASSLEGQSSYNSPLHF.

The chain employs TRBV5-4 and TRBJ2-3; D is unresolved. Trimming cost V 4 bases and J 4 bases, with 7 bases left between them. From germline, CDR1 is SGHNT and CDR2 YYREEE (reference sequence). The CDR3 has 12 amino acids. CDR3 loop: CASSVDPDTQYF. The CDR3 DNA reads TGTGCCAGCAGCGTCGACCCAGATACGCAGTATTTT.

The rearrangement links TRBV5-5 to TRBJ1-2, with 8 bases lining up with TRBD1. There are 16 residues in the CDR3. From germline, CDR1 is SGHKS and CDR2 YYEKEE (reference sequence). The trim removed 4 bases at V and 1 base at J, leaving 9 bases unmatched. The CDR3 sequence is CASSPTGTGINYGYTF. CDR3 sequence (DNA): TGTGCCAGCAGCCCGACCGGGACAGGAATTAACTATGGCTACACCTTC.

CDR3 loop: CASSAGPGSLVYGYTF. CDR3 DNA: TGTGCCAGCAGCGCAGGGCCAGGGAGCCTCGTCTATGGCTACACCTTC. V and J are TRBV28 and TRBJ1-2, with D tentatively TRBD1 (5 bases). CDR3 size: 16 residues. The germline V gene has CDR1 MDHEN and CDR2 SYDVKM. V lost 6 bases, J lost 4 bases, and 21 bases lay in between.

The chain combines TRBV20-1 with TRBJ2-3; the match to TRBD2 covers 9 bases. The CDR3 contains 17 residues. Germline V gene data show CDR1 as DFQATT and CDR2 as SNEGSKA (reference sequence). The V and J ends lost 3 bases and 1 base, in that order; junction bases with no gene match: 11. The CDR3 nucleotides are TGCAGTGCTAGTAACGCGGGAGGGCTTATGGGCACAGATACGCAGTATTTT. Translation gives CSASNAGGLMGTDTQYF.

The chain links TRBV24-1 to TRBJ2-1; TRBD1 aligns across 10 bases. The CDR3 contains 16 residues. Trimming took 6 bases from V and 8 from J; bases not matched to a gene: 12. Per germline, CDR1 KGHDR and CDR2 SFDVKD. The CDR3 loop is CATSRAFGTGEDEQFF. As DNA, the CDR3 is TGTGCCACCAGTAGAGCATTCGGGACAGGGGAGGATGAGCAGTTCTTC.

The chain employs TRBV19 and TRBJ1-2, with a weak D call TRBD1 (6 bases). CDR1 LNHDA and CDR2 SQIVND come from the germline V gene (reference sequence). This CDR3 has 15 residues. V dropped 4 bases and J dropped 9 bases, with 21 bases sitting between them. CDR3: CASSRGGAGERSYTF. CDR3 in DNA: TGTGCCAGTAGTAGGGGCGGGGCAGGGGAAAGGAGCTACACCTTC.

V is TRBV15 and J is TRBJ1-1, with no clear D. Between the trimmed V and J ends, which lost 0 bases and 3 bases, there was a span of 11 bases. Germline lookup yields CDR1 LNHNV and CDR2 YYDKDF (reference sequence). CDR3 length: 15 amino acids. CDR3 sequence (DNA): TGTGCCACCAGCAGAGATCTTCGGAGTTACACTGAAGCTTTCTTT. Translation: CATSRDLRSYTEAFF.

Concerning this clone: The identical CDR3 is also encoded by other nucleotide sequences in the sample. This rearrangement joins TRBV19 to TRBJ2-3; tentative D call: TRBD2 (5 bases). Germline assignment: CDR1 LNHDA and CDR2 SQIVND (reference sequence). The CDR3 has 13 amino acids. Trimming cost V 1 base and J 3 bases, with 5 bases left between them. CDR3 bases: TGTGCCAGTAGTATAGTAGCGACAGATACGCAGTATTTT. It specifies CASSIVATDTQYF.

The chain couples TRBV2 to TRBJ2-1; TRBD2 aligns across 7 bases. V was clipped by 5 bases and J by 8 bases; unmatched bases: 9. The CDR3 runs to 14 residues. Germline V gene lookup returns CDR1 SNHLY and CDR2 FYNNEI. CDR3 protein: CASSIGGGVHEQFF. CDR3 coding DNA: TGTGCCAGCAGTATTGGGGGAGGGGTTCATGAGCAGTTCTTC.

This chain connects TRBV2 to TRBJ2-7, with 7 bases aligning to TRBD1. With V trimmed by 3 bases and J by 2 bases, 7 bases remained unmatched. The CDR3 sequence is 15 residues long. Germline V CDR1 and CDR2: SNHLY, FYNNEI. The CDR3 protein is CASSEGTDLPYEQYF. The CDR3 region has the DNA TGTGCCAGCAGTGAGGGGACAGATTTACCCTACGAGCAGTACTTC.

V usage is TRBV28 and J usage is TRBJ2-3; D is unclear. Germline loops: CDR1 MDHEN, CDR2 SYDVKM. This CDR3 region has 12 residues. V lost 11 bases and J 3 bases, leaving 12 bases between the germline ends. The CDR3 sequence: CAVLRSTDTQYF. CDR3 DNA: TGTGCCGTTCTTAGGTCAACAGATACGCAGTATTTT.

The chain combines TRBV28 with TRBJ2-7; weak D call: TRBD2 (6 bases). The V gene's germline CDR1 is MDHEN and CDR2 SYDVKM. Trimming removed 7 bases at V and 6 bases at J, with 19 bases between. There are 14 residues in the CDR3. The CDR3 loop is CASTRAGTEGEQYF. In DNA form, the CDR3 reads TGTGCCAGCACCCGGGCGGGGACGGAAGGCGAGCAGTACTTC.

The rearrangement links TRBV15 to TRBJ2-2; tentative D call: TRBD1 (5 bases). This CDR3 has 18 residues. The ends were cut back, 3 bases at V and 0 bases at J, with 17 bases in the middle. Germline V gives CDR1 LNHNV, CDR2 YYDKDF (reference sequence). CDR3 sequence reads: CATSSSGAVIANTGELFF. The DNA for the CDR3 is TGTGCCACCAGCAGTAGTGGGGCGGTAATCGCGAACACCGGGGAGCTGTTTTTT.